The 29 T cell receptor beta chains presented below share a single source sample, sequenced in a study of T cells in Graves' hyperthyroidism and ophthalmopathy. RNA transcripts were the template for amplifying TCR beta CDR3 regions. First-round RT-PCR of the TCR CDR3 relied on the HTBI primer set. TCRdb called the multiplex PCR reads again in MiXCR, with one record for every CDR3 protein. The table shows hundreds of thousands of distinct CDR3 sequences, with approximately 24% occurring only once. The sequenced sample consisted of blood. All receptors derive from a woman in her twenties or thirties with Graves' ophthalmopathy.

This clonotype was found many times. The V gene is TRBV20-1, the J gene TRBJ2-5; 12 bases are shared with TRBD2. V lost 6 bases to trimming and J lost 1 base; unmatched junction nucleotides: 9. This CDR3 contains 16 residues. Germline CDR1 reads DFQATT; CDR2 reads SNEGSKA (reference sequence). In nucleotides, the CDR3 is TGCAGTGCCATACCAGGACTAGCGGGACCCCAAGAGACCCAGTACTTC. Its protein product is CSAIPGLAGPQETQYF.

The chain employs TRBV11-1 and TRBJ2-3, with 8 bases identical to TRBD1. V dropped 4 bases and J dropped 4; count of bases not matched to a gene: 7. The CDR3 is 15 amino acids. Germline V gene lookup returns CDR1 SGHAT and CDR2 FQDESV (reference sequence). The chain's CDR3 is CASSSSDREADTQYF. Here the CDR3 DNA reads TGTGCCAGCAGCTCGTCGGACAGGGAAGCAGATACGCAGTATTTT.

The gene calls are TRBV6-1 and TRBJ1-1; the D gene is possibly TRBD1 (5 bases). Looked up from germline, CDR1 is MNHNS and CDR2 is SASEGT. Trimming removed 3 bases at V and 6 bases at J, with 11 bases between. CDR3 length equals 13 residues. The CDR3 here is CASSDDSIAEAFF. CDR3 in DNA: TGTGCCAGCAGTGACGACAGTATAGCTGAAGCTTTCTTT.

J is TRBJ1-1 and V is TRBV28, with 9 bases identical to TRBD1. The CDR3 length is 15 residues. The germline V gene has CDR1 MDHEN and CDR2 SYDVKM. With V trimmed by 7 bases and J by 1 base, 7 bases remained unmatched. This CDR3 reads CASTEQGASNTEAFF. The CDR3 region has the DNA TGTGCCAGCACAGAACAGGGGGCTTCGAACACTGAAGCTTTCTTT.

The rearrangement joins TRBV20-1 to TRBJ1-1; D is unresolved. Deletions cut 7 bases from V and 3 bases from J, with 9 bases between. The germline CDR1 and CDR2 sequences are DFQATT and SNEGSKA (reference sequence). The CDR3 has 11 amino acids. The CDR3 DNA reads TGCAGTGGGTCCTGGGACACTGAAGCTTTCTTT. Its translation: CSGSWDTEAFF.

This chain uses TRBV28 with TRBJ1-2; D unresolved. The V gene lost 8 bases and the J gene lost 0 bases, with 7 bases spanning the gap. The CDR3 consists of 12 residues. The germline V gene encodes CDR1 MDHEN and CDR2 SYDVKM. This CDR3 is CASREANYGYTF. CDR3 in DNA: TGTGCCAGCCGGGAGGCTAACTATGGCTACACCTTC.

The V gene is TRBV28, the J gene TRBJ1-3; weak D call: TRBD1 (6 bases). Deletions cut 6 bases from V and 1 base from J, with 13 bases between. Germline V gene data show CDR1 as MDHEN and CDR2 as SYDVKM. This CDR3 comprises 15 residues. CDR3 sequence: CASRNPRGSGNTIYF. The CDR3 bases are TGTGCCAGCAGAAACCCCAGGGGTTCTGGAAACACCATATATTTT.

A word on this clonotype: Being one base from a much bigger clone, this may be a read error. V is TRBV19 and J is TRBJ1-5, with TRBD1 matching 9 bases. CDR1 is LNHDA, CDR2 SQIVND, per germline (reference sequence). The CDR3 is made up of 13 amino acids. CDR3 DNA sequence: TGTGCCGGCTCACAGGGGGCTCGGCAGCCCCAGCAGTTT. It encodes CAGSQGARQPQQF.

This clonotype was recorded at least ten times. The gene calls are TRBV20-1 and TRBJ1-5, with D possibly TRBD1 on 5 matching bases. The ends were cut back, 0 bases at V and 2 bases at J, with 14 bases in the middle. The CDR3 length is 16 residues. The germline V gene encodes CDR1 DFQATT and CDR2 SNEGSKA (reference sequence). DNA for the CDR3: TGCAGTGCTAGAGAGGGACCGGGAGGAGGCAATCAGCCCCAGCATTTT. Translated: CSAREGPGGGNQPQHF.

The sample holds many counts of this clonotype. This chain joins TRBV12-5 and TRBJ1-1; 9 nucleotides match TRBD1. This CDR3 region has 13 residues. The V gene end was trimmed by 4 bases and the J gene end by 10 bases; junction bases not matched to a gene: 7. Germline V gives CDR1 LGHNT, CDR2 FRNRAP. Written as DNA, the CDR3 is TGTGCTAGTGGTTCCCGACAGGGGGAGTCAGCTTTCTTT. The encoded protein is CASGSRQGESAFF.

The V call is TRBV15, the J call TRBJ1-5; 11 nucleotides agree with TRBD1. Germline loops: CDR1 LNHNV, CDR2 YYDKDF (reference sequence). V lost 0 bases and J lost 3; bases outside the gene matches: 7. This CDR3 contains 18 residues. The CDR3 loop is CATSRDLDRGPLNQPQHF. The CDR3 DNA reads TGTGCCACCAGCAGAGACCTGGACAGGGGGCCCCTCAATCAGCCCCAGCATTTT.

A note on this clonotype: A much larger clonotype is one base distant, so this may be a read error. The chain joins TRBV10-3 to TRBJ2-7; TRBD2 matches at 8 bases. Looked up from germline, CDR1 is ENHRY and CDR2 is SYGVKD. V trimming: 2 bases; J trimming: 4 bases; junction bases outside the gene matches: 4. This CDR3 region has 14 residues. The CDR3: CAISEPGLGYEQYF. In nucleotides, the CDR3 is TGTGCCATCAGTGAGCCGGGACTAGGATACGAGCAGTACTTC.

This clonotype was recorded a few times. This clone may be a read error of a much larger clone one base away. The CDR3 region has the DNA TGTGCCAGCAGTTACTCGACCGTGGGGTCAAAGACCCAGTACTTC. Encoded protein: CASSYSTVGSKTQYF. The chain has TRBV6-5 and TRBJ2-5; D is unresolved. Between the trimmed V and J ends, which lost 0 bases and 6 bases, there was a span of 14 bases. From germline, CDR1 is MNHEY and CDR2 SVGAGI. CDR3 length: 15 residues.

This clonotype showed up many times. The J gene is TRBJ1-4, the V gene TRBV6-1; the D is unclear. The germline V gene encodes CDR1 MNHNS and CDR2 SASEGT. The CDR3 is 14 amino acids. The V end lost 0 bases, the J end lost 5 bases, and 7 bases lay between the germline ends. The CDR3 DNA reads TGTGCCAGCAGTGAAGCGGCAGCGAATGAAAAACTGTTTTTT. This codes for CASSEAAANEKLFF.

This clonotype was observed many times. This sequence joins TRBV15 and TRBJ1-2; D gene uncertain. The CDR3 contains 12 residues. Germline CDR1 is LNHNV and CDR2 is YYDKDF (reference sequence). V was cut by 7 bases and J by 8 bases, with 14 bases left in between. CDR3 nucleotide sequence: TGTGCCACCAATAGCCCACAAATCGGCTACACCTTC. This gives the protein CATNSPQIGYTF.

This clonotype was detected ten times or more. CDR3 sequence reads: CASSLQGRETQYF. CDR3 nucleotides: TGTGCCAGCAGCCTACAGGGGAGAGAGACCCAGTACTTC. This rearrangement joins TRBV27 to TRBJ2-5, with TRBD1 matching over 7 bases. J gave up 4 bases and V 6 bases, and 5 bases lay outside the gene matches. Per germline, CDR1 MNHEY and CDR2 SMNVEV (reference sequence). The CDR3 has 13 residues.

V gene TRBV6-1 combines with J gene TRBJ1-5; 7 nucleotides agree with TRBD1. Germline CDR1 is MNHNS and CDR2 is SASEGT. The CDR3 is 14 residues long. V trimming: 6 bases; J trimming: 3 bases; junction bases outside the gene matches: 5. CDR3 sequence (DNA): TGTGCCAGCAGCCACAGGGGCCCCAATCAGCCCCAGCATTTT. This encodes CASSHRGPNQPQHF.

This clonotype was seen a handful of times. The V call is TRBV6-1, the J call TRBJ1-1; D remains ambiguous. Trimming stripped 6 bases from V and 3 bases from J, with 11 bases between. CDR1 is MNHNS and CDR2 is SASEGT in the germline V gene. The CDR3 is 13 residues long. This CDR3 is CASRFLDHTEAFF. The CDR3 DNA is TGTGCCAGCAGGTTTTTGGATCACACTGAAGCTTTCTTT.

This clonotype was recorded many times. The chain's CDR3 is CASVTGPTNYGYTF. The CDR3 bases are TGTGCCTCCGTTACGGGGCCCACTAACTATGGCTACACCTTC. This chain connects TRBV12-3 or TRBV12-4 to TRBJ1-2; a weak D match, TRBD1 (5 bases). The CDR3 has 14 amino acids. V shed 11 bases and J shed 0 bases, with 16 bases lying between them.

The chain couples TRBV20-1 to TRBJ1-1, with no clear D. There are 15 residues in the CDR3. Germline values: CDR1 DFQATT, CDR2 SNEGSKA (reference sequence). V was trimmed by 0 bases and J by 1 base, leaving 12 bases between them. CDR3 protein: CSARDLEVGNTEAFF. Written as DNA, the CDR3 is TGCAGTGCTAGAGATCTAGAGGTAGGGAACACTGAAGCTTTCTTT.

This CDR3 is CSAPTRSGTGVDGYTF. The CDR3 DNA follows: TGCAGTGCCCCGACAAGAAGCGGGACAGGGGTGGATGGCTACACCTTC. The chain uses TRBV20-1 and TRBJ1-2; 10 positions match TRBD1. In germline, CDR1 is DFQATT, CDR2 SNEGSKA (reference sequence). V lost 6 bases to trimming and J lost 6 bases; unmatched junction nucleotides: 16. The CDR3 sequence is 16 residues long.

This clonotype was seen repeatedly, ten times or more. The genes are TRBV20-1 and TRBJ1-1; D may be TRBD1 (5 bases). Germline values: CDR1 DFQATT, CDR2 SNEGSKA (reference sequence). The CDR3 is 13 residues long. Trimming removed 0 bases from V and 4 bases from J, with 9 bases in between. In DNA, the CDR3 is TGCAGTGCTAGAGAAGGGGTTCCCACTGAAGCTTTCTTT. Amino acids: CSAREGVPTEAFF.

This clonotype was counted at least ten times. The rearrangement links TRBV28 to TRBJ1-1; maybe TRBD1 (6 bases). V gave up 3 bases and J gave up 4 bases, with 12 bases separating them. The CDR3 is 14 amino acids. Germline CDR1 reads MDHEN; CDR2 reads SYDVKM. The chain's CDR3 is CASSFLQGATEAFF. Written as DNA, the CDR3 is TGTGCCAGCAGTTTCCTACAGGGAGCCACTGAAGCTTTCTTT.

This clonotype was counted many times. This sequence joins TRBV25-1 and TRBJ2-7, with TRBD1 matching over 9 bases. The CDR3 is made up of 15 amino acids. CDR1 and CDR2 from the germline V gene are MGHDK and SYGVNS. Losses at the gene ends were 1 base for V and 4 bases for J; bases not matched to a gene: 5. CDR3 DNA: TGTGCCAGCAGTGAATCGAGGGACAGGGCGTACGAGCAGTACTTC. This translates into CASSESRDRAYEQYF.

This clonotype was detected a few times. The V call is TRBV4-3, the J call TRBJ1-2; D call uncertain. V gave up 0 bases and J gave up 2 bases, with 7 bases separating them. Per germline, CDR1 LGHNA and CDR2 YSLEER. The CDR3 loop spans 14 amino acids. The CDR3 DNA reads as TGCGCCAGCAGCCAAGAATCTGTGAACTATGGCTACACCTTC. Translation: CASSQESVNYGYTF.

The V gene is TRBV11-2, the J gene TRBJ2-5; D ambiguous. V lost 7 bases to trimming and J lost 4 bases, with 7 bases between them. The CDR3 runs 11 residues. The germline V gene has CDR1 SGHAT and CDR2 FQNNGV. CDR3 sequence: CASNDLETQYF. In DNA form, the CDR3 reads TGTGCCAGCAACGACTTAGAGACCCAGTACTTC.

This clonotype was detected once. The CDR3 sequence: CASSEGTGSTYEQYF. For the CDR3, the DNA is TGTGCCAGCAGTGAGGGTACGGGCAGTACCTACGAGCAGTACTTC. This chain connects TRBV2 to TRBJ2-7; D is undetermined. This CDR3 is 15 amino acids long. V lost 3 bases, J lost 2 bases, and 14 bases lay in between. Germline V CDR1 and CDR2: SNHLY, FYNNEI.

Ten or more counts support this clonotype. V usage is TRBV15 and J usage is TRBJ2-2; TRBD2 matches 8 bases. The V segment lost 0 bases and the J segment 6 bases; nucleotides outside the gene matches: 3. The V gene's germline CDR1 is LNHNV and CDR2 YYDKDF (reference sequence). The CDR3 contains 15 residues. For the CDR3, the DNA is TGTGCCACCAGCAGAGAACGGGGGGGTTCCGGGGAGCTGTTTTTT. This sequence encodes CATSRERGGSGELFF.

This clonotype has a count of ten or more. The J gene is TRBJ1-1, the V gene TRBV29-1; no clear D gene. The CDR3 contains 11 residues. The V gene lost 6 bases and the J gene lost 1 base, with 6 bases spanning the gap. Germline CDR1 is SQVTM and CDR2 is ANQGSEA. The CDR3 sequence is CSVGQNTEAFF. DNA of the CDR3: TGCAGCGTAGGCCAGAACACTGAAGCTTTCTTT.